The clone carrying this TCR beta chain was detected ten times or more. What it binds is not known. Healthy controls consisted of blood bank volunteers in Maryland, USA. The CDR3 extends over 10 amino acids. V shed 0 bases and J shed 7 bases, with 0 bases lying between them. This entry comes from a study of neurological immune-mediated disorders. In TCRdb, the 5' RACE reads were re-called with MiXCR into one record per CDR3 protein. The profile shows tens of thousands of distinct CDR3 sequences, more than 6.5% of them singletons. General observations from the study: TCR-beta repertoires seemed private in all groups, with no expanded CDR3 amino acid sequences shared. The level of TCR clonal expansion was highest in patients with HTLV-1-associated myelopathy and lowest in multiple sclerosis, where it fell below the level seen in healthy controls.

This clonotype originated in a woman aged 40-49 years in good health. The chain combines TRBV6-7 with TRBJ1-1; unclear D gene. TRBV6-7 is known as an ORF, though its function is uncertain. Specimen: PBMCs. CDR3 sequence reads: CASSYSEAFF. The CDR3 DNA is TGTGCCAGCAGTTACTCTGAAGCTTTCTTT.